What follows describes a single T cell receptor (beta chain). The target antigen is unknown. This sample is part of a study of chemoradiotherapy in HPV16-positive cancers. General study findings and limits: Non-HPV-specific T cells did not expand in tumors during treatment, whereas candidate HPV-specific clones and E7-related motifs did.

This CDR3 spans 15 amino acids. Deletions cut 4 bases from V and 3 bases from J, with 13 bases between. Germline CDR1 and CDR2: LGHNA and YNFKEQ. Sequencing was performed with immunoSEQ multiplex PCR; in TCRdb, only in-frame clones are kept and a portion is missing. This sample yields approximately 23,000 clones, of which approximately 90% are seen a single time; 20% to 25% belongs to the top ten. The clonotype comes from a human donor with HPV-associated anogenital cancer. The chain carries TRBV4-2 and TRBJ1-5; a weak D match, TRBD1 (6 bases). The specimen was blood, collected from a patient who underwent chemoradiotherapy. CDR3 nucleotides: TGTGCCAGCAGCCCCATCGGACAGCTCAATCAGCCCCAGCATTTT. Translating it yields CASSPIGQLNQPQHF.